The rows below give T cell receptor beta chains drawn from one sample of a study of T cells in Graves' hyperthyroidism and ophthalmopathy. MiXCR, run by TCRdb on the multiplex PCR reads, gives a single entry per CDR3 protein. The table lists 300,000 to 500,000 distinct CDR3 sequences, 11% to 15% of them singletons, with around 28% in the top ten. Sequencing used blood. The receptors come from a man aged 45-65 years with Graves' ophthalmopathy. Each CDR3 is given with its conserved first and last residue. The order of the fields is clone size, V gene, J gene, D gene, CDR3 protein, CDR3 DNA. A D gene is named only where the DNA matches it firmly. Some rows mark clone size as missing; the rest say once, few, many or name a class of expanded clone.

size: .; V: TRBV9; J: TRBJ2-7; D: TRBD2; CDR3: CASSGELGTSGRAGEQYF; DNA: TGTGCCAGCAGCGGCGAGCTGGGGACTAGCGGGAGGGCGGGCGAGCAGTACTTC
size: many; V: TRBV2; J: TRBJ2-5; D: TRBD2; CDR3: CASSKTSGREETQYF; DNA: TGTGCCAGCAGTAAGACTAGCGGGAGGGAAGAGACCCAGTACTTC
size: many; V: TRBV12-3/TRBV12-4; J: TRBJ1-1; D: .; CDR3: CASNPAVEGRTEAFF; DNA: TGTGCCAGCAACCCCGCGGTGGAGGGGCGTACTGAAGCTTTCTTT
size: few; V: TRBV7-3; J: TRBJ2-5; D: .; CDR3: CASSSTQYF; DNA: TGTGCCAGCAGCTCGACCCAGTACTTC
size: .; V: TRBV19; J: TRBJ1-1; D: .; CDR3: CASSMWVRLNTEAFF; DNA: TGTGCCAGTAGTATGTGGGTTCGGCTGAACACTGAAGCTTTCTTT
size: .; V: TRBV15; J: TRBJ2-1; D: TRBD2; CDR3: CATSNSRVGGNEQFF; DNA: TGTGCCACCAGCAACAGTCGGGTGGGGGGGAATGAGCAGTTCTTC
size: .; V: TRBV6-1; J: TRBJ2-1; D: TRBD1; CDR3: CASRVQSGTGGNEQFF; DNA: TGTGCCAGCAGGGTTCAATCCGGGACAGGGGGCAATGAGCAGTTCTTC
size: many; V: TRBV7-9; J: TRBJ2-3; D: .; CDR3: CASSPTRDTDTQYF; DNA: TGTGCCAGCAGCCCAACCCGGGACACAGATACGCAGTATTTT
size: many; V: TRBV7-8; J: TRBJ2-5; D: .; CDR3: CASSPTRRPVLLQETQYF; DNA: TGTGCCAGCAGCCCGACAAGGAGGCCAGTCCTCTTACAAGAGACCCAGTACTTC
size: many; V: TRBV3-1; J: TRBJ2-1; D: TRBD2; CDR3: CASSSSGRISHNEQFF; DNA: TGTGCCAGCAGCTCTAGCGGGAGGATTTCCCACAATGAGCAGTTCTTC
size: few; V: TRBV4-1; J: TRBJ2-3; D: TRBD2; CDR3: CASSQEVRGGLAGGSTDTQYF; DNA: TGCGCCAGCAGCCAAGAGGTTAGGGGCGGACTAGCGGGAGGCAGCACAGATACGCAGTATTTT
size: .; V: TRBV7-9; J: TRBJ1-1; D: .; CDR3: CASSNRDSTEAFF; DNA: TGTGCCAGCAGCAACCGAGACAGCACTGAAGCTTTCTTT
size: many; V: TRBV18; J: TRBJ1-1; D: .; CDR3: CASSFDRFATEAFF; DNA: TGTGCCAGCTCGTTCGACAGGTTCGCCACTGAAGCTTTCTTT
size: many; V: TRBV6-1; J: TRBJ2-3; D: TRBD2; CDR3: CASSATSGVADTQYF; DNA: TGTGCCAGCAGTGCGACTAGCGGGGTTGCAGATACGCAGTATTTT
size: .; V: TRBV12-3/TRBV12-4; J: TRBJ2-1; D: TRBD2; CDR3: CASSQRDATVNEQFF; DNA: TGTGCCAGCAGTCAGCGGGACGCTACCGTCAATGAGCAGTTCTTC
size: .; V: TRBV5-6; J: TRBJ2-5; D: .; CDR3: CASSLRTGRTETQYF; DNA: TGTGCCAGCAGCTTGAGAACAGGGAGAACGGAGACCCAGTACTTC
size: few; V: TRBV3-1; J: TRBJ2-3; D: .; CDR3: CASSQIDTQYF; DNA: TGTGCCAGCAGCCAGATAGATACGCAGTATTTT
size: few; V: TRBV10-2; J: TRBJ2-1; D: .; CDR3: CASSDRTLGQFF; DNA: TGCGCCAGCAGTGACCGGACCCTCGGTCAGTTCTTC
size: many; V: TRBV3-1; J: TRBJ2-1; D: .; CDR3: CASSQAPDGEQFF; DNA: TGTGCCAGCAGCCAGGCCCCCGACGGTGAGCAGTTCTTC
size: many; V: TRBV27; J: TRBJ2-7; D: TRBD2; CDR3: CASRPPGLATYEQYF; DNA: TGTGCCAGCAGACCCCCGGGACTAGCAACCTACGAGCAGTACTTC
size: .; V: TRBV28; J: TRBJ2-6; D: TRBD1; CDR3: CASIVRDRGLLPGANVLTF; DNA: TGTGCCAGCATTGTAAGGGACAGGGGGCTTCTGCCTGGGGCCAACGTCCTGACTTTC
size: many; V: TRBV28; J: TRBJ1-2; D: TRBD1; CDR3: CASSRHVGQGNYGYTF; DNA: TGTGCCAGCAGTCGACACGTGGGACAGGGGAACTATGGCTACACCTTC
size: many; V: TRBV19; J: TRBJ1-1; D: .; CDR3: CASSMSSGMNTEAFF; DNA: TGTGCCAGTAGTATGAGCTCAGGGATGAACACTGAAGCTTTCTTT
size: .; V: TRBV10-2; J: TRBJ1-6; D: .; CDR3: CASSEQNPRWEGSPLHF; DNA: TGCGCCAGCTCTGAACAAAACCCTCGCTGGGAGGGTTCACCCCTCCACTTT
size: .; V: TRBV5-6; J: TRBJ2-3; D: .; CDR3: CASSLAGLNGGTQYF; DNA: TGTGCCAGCAGCTTGGCCGGGCTCAACGGGGGTACGCAGTATTTT
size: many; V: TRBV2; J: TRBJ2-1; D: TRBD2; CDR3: CALQGLAGGAEQFF; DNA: TGTGCCCTCCAGGGACTAGCGGGAGGGGCTGAGCAGTTCTTC
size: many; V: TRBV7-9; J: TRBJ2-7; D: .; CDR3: CASSFALPWEQYF; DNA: TGTGCCAGCAGCTTTGCCCTGCCTTGGGAGCAGTACTTC
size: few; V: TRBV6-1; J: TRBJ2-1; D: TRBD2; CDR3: CASSRGGAGGQVGSYNEQFF; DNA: TGTGCCAGCAGTCGGGGTGGTGCGGGAGGGCAAGTAGGATCCTACAATGAGCAGTTCTTC
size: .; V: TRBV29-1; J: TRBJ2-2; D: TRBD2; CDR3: CSVERDYNTGELFF; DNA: TGCAGCGTTGAACGGGACTACAACACCGGGGAGCTGTTTTTT
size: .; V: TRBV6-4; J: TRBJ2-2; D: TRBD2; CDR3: CASSVLLAGGVGELFF; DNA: TGTGCCAGCAGCGTGCTACTAGCGGGAGGAGTGGGGGAGCTGTTTTTT
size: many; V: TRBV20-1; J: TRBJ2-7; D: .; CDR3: CSASSGGGTGEQYF; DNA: TGCAGTGCTAGCTCTGGCGGTGGGACCGGCGAGCAGTACTTC
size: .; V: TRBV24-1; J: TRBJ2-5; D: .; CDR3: CATRGNDGETQYF; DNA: TGTGCCACCAGGGGCAACGATGGTGAGACCCAGTACTTC
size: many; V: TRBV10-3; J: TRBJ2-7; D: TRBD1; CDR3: CAIGPGQHYEQYF; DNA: TGTGCCATCGGACCGGGACAGCACTACGAGCAGTACTTC
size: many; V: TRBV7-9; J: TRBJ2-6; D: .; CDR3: CASSFTAGRGANVLTF; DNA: TGTGCCAGCAGCTTTACTGCGGGGAGGGGGGCCAACGTCCTGACTTTC
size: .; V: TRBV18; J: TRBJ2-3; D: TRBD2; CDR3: CASSPGLAGPDPQYF; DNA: TGTGCCAGCTCACCCGGACTAGCGGGTCCGGATCCGCAGTATTTT